A single sample is the source of the 25 T cell receptor beta chains below, sequenced in a study of T-cell memory formation after mild COVID-19. TCRdb reprocessed the 5' RACE reads via MiXCR and lists one record per CDR3 protein. Found here are approximately 250,000 distinct CDR3 sequences, 15% of them singletons; the top ten hold 2.1%. Sequenced input: PBMCs or a T cell subset sorted from them (not recorded which). All receptors come from an adult woman who had mild COVID-19 (a few samples of this study predate the infection). Cell type and time point are not known.

The V gene is TRBV5-5, the J gene TRBJ1-4; no clear D. There are 15 residues in the CDR3. CDR1 SGHKS and CDR2 YYEKEE come from the germline V gene (reference sequence). V gave up 2 bases and J gave up 2 bases, with 10 bases separating them. CDR3 sequence reads: CASSFWSGTNEKLFF. The CDR3 DNA sequence: TGTGCCAGCAGCTTTTGGTCTGGCACTAATGAAAAACTGTTTTTT.

This sequence joins TRBV9 and TRBJ2-1; D uncertain. Trimming removed 3 bases from V and 10 bases from J, with 8 bases in between. Germline V gene lookup returns CDR1 SGDLS and CDR2 YYNGEE. The CDR3 length is 11 residues. Written as DNA, the CDR3 is TGTGCCAGCAGCGCCCTGGGGGAGCAGTTCTTC. As protein: CASSALGEQFF.

This clonotype has more than one count but fewer than ten. This rearrangement joins TRBV28 to TRBJ2-3, with 8 bases fitting TRBD1. This CDR3 has 18 residues. V shed 4 bases and J 6 bases; nucleotides not matched to a gene: 18. Germline CDR1 and CDR2: MDHEN and SYDVKM. The CDR3 loop is CASSSRTDRGKGEDTQYF. The CDR3 bases are TGTGCCAGCAGTTCCCGAACCGACAGGGGTAAGGGTGAGGATACGCAGTATTTT.

This clonotype was observed many times. The chain uses TRBV4-2 and TRBJ1-5; D gene uncertain. V lost 4 bases, J lost 1 base, and 8 bases lay in between. Germline CDR1 LGHNA, CDR2 YNFKEQ. This CDR3 has 14 residues. CDR3 in amino acids: CASSLEGSNQPQHF. The CDR3 coding sequence is TGTGCCAGCAGCCTAGAGGGCAGCAATCAGCCCCAGCATTTT.

The chain links TRBV7-9 to TRBJ2-3; D not resolved. V dropped 4 bases and J dropped 7 bases, with 12 bases sitting between them. This CDR3 comprises 13 residues. From germline, CDR1 is SEHNR and CDR2 FQNEAQ (reference sequence). The CDR3 nucleotides read TGTGCCAGCAGCTCAGGCCAGAGGAATACGCAGTATTTT. It specifies CASSSGQRNTQYF.

This clonotype was observed a handful of times. Relative to the germline gene, one junction end is altered; a read error may explain this. CDR3: CATSDFLTGTSTDTQYF. The CDR3 DNA follows: TGTGCCACCAGCGATTTCTTAACCGGGACTAGCACAGATACGCAGTATTTT. The chain is built from TRBV24-1 and TRBJ2-3, with D perhaps TRBD2 (6 bases). Germline CDR1 and CDR2: KGHDR and SFDVKD. The CDR3 is 17 residues long.

The chain couples TRBV5-6 to TRBJ2-3; maybe TRBD2 (6 bases). CDR3 length: 15 residues. Trimming pared 0 bases from V and 3 bases from J, leaving 11 bases between. Per the germline V gene, CDR1 is SGHDT and CDR2 is YYEEEE. The CDR3 protein is CASSLAGVGTDTQYF. The CDR3 nucleotides read TGTGCCAGCAGCTTGGCGGGAGTGGGGACAGATACGCAGTATTTT.

In DNA, the CDR3 is TGTGCCTGGAGGCGGGGGCCTGGAAACACCATATATTTT. It encodes CAWRRGPGNTIYF. This sequence joins TRBV30 and TRBJ1-3, with a tentative D call TRBD1 (6 bases). In germline, CDR1 is GTSNPN, CDR2 SVGIG (reference sequence). Trimming removed 3 bases at V and 2 bases at J, with 8 bases between. The CDR3 length is 13 residues.

Only a few counts were recorded for this clonotype. The chain is built from TRBV4-1 and TRBJ2-5, with D unclear. V was clipped by 1 base and J by 2 bases, with 5 bases between them. Germline CDR1 MGHRA, CDR2 YSYEKL. The CDR3 contains 13 residues. CDR3 nucleotides: TGCGCCAGCAGCCAAGGGTCTCAAGAGACCCAGTACTTC. Its protein is CASSQGSQETQYF.

There are a few counts of this clonotype. The chain links TRBV6-1 to TRBJ1-2; D remains ambiguous. Germline V gene lookup returns CDR1 MNHNS and CDR2 SASEGT. CDR3 size: 14 residues. Trimming stripped 2 bases from V and 6 bases from J, with 13 bases between. CDR3 bases: TGTGCCAGCAGTGAATTAGACAAACAAGATGGCTACACCTTC. Its translation: CASSELDKQDGYTF.

The CDR3 loop is CASSQIKGRSYNEQFF. The CDR3 bases are TGTGCCAGCAGCCAGATTAAGGGCAGATCCTACAATGAGCAGTTCTTC. The J gene is TRBJ2-1, the V gene TRBV4-2; D not certain. The CDR3 runs 16 residues. Germline-derived CDR1 and CDR2 are LGHNA and YNFKEQ. The germline V and J ends were trimmed by 3 bases and 1 base, with 13 bases remaining between them.

V is TRBV29-1 and J is TRBJ2-7, with 8 bases lining up with TRBD1. The CDR3 is 12 amino acids. J was trimmed by 2 bases and V by 6 bases; bases with no gene match: 3. CDR1 and CDR2 (germline): SQVTM, ANQGSEA. CDR3 region: CSVIQGAYEQYF. In nucleotides, the CDR3 is TGCAGCGTAATACAGGGGGCCTACGAGCAGTACTTC.

This clonotype has just a few counts. The V call is TRBV7-6, the J call TRBJ1-2, with a possible D match to TRBD1 (5 bases). Germline V gives CDR1 SGHVS, CDR2 FNYEAQ. The CDR3 has 14 amino acids. With 2 bases removed from V and 3 bases from J, the gap between germline ends came to 10 bases. CDR3 region: CASSLLQGDYGYTF. Written as DNA, the CDR3 is TGTGCCAGCAGCTTACTCCAGGGAGACTATGGCTACACCTTC.

This clonotype was seen only a few times. The chain links TRBV2 to TRBJ2-1; D unclear. Trimming took off 7 bases at V and 1 base at J, with 14 bases between the two ends. The CDR3 spans 15 residues. Germline CDR1 SNHLY, CDR2 FYNNEI. CDR3 nucleotides: TGTGCCAGCATACGAGGTGACGGGTCCTACAATGAGCAGTTCTTC. Protein product: CASIRGDGSYNEQFF.

This clonotype was detected only a few times. In DNA, the CDR3 is TGTGCCAGCAGTTTAGCGCTAGGGTCCTACGAGCAGTACTTC. Its protein is CASSLALGSYEQYF. The chain employs TRBV12-3 or TRBV12-4 and TRBJ2-7; the D is unclear. The CDR3 has 14 amino acids. V lost 0 bases and J 1 base, leaving 7 bases between the germline ends.

The rearrangement links TRBV18 to TRBJ2-5, with 10 bases identical to TRBD1. CDR1 is KGHSH, CDR2 LQKENI, per germline. The CDR3 contains 15 residues. V dropped 6 bases and J dropped 1; count of bases not matched to a gene: 5. CDR3 DNA: TGTGCCAGCTCGCGGGACAGGGGTGCCCAAGAGACCCAGTACTTC. Encoded protein: CASSRDRGAQETQYF.

This clonotype was found a few times. This chain connects TRBV20-1 to TRBJ1-4; 7 bases line up with TRBD1. Per the germline V gene, CDR1 is DFQATT and CDR2 is SNEGSKA (reference sequence). After removal of 5 bases from V and 8 bases from J, the junction contained 2 bases not matched to a gene. The CDR3 consists of 11 residues. CDR3 residues: CSAPGGEKLFF. The DNA of the CDR3 is TGCAGTGCTCCAGGGGGAGAAAAACTGTTTTTT.

This clonotype was seen a few times. J is TRBJ2-1 and V is TRBV5-8, with 7 bases aligning to TRBD1. The CDR3 contains 16 residues. Germline V CDR1 and CDR2: SGHTS, YDEGEE. With 4 bases clipped from V and 2 bases from J, the junction kept 9 bases outside the gene matches. CDR3 in DNA: TGTGCCAGCAGCACCCCCGGGACAGCGACCTACAATGAGCAGTTCTTC. Translation: CASSTPGTATYNEQFF.

This clonotype has a handful of counts. This chain connects TRBV20-1 to TRBJ2-1; 13 bases are a match to TRBD2. V was clipped by 3 bases and J by 0 bases; unmatched bases: 11. This CDR3 spans 19 amino acids. Germline V gives CDR1 DFQATT, CDR2 SNEGSKA (reference sequence). CDR3 region: CSASRPGLAGSNSYNEQFF. The CDR3 region has the DNA TGCAGTGCTAGCCGCCCGGGACTAGCGGGGAGTAACTCCTACAATGAGCAGTTCTTC.

This clonotype showed up many times. The chain joins TRBV20-1 to TRBJ1-1; D is perhaps TRBD1 (5 bases). V was clipped by 2 bases and J by 6 bases, with 13 bases between them. CDR3 size: 13 residues. The germline V gene encodes CDR1 DFQATT and CDR2 SNEGSKA (reference sequence). The CDR3 sequence is CSARQGILAEAFF. The DNA for the CDR3 is TGCAGTGCTAGACAGGGAATTTTGGCTGAAGCTTTCTTT.

The J gene is TRBJ2-7, the V gene TRBV18, with 8 bases matching TRBD1. Trimming removed 6 bases from V and 3 bases from J; junction bases left unmatched: 10. Germline V CDR1 and CDR2: KGHSH, LQKENI. The CDR3 covers 15 residues. DNA for the CDR3: TGTGCCAGCTCCGTCTCCGGGACAGGACACTACGAGCAGTACTTC. Protein sequence: CASSVSGTGHYEQYF.

This chain uses TRBV18 with TRBJ2-7; D is unclear. The length of the CDR3 is 11 residues. Germline CDR1 is KGHSH and CDR2 is LQKENI. Trimming removed 6 bases from V and 5 bases from J, with 8 bases in between. This CDR3 is CASSSPHEQYF. CDR3 nucleotide sequence: TGTGCCAGCTCCTCCCCTCACGAGCAGTACTTC.

This clonotype was seen a handful of times. V gene TRBV12-3 or TRBV12-4 combines with J gene TRBJ2-7, with 8 bases aligning to TRBD2. V lost 3 bases and J lost 4; bases outside the gene matches: 2. CDR3 size: 13 residues. Here the CDR3 DNA reads TGTGCCAGCAGTTTCGGGGGGGGATACGAGCAGTACTTC. Protein: CASSFGGGYEQYF.

Worth noting for this clonotype: A junction boundary mismatches the germline segment, possibly from a read error. V is TRBV6-6 and J is TRBJ2-5; 10 positions agree with TRBD2. The CDR3 covers 15 residues. Germline assignment: CDR1 MNHNY and CDR2 SVGAGI (reference sequence). In DNA, the CDR3 is TGTGCCAGTGTCAGGAGGACTAGCGGCGCAGAGACCCAATACTTC. Protein sequence: CASVRRTSGAETQYF.

This clonotype was counted only a few times. The V call is TRBV3-1, the J call TRBJ2-2, with a weak D call TRBD1 (5 bases). The CDR3 extends over 15 amino acids. Germline values: CDR1 LGHDT, CDR2 YNNKEL (reference sequence). V was clipped by 1 base and J by 5 bases, with 11 bases between them. CDR3 coding DNA: TGTGCCAGCAGCCAAGTTACTGCAGGGACCGGGGAGCTGTTTTTT. This gives the protein CASSQVTAGTGELFF.